One and the same sample provided the 21 T cell receptor beta chains below, sequenced in a study of cytomegalovirus exposure and HLA in healthy donors. In the PCR, 60 Vbeta and 13 Jbeta primers were used. TCRdb keeps only in-frame clones here, not all; method: immunoSEQ multiplex PCR. The table has 100,000 to 150,000 clones, approximately 84% seen once. Sequenced sample: PBMCs. These receptors were taken from a man aged 18 to 35 in good health and CMV-seropositive.

This clone showed up just a few times. The chain uses TRBV6-4 and TRBJ2-1; 9 bases are a match to TRBD2. V lost 4 bases to trimming and J lost 6 bases; unmatched junction nucleotides: 7. Germline assignment: CDR1 MRHNA and CDR2 SNTAGT. The CDR3 is 15 residues long. Here the CDR3 reads CASSVLAGEGNEQFF. The CDR3, as DNA: TGTGCCAGCAGTGTATTAGCGGGAGAGGGCAATGAGCAGTTCTTC.

This clone was observed a single time. The chain joins TRBV11-2 to TRBJ1-3, with TRBD1 as a possible D gene (6 bases). Germline V CDR1 and CDR2: SGHAT, FQNNGV. This CDR3 is built from 18 residues. V was shortened by 1 base and J by 7 bases, with 23 bases between the two germline ends. CDR3 loop: CASSLGLDRFSRWNTIYF. Written as DNA, the CDR3 is TGTGCCAGCAGCTTAGGTCTGGACAGATTTTCTAGGTGGAACACCATATATTTT.

The chain combines TRBV5-3 with TRBJ1-3; 7 bases line up with TRBD1. TRBV5-3 belongs to the ORF category, with a function that is uncertain. The CDR3 extends over 14 amino acids. J lost 3 bases, V lost 5 bases, and 5 bases had no gene match. The CDR3 sequence: CARRPDRVGNTIYF. The CDR3 nucleotides are TGTGCCAGAAGACCCGACAGGGTTGGAAACACCATATATTTT.

The chain links TRBV15 to TRBJ1-5; no clear D. V shed 2 bases and J shed 4 bases, with 6 bases lying between them. Germline-derived CDR1 and CDR2 are LNHNV and YYDKDF (reference sequence). The CDR3 has 13 residues. CDR3 loop: CATSRLYNQPQHF. The CDR3 nucleotides are TGTGCCACCAGCAGACTGTATAATCAGCCCCAGCATTTT.

This clone was counted a few times. This chain uses TRBV6-5 with TRBJ1-5; TRBD1 might be the D (5 bases). V lost 7 bases and J 3 bases, leaving 16 bases between the germline ends. CDR3 length: 15 amino acids. The germline V gene encodes CDR1 MNHEY and CDR2 SVGAGI. In nucleotides, the CDR3 is TGTGCCAGCATCTGGGGAGGGGTTTCCAATCAGCCCCAGCATTTT. It translates to CASIWGGVSNQPQHF.

The chain uses TRBV2 and TRBJ2-5, with D unresolved. V gave up 8 bases and J gave up 0 bases, with 10 bases separating them. Germline assignment: CDR1 SNHLY and CDR2 FYNNEI. The CDR3 sequence is 13 residues long. The CDR3 is CASGWSNQETQYF. In nucleotides, the CDR3 is TGTGCCAGCGGCTGGTCCAACCAAGAGACCCAGTACTTC. The complete variable domain, with remaining parts taken from reference TRBV2 and TRBJ2-5, reads EPEVTQTPSHQVTQMGQEVILRCVPISNHLYFYWYRQILGQKVEFLVSFYNNEISEKSEIFDDQFSVERPDGSNFTLKIRSTKLEDSAMYFCASGWSNQETQYFGPGTRLLVL.

The CDR3 region is CASSWTVQETQYF. The CDR3 nucleotides are TGTGCCAGCAGTTGGACAGTCCAAGAGACCCAGTACTTC. This chain uses TRBV2 with TRBJ2-5, with D maybe TRBD1 (6 bases). Deletions cut 5 bases from V and 1 base from J, with 8 bases between. The germline CDR1 and CDR2 sequences are SNHLY and FYNNEI. This CDR3 has 13 amino acids.

This sequence joins TRBV9 and TRBJ2-5; D is unclear. The germline gives CDR1 SGDLS, CDR2 YYNGEE. Trimming cost V 0 bases and J 2 bases, with 11 bases left between them. The CDR3 extends over 15 amino acids. CDR3 protein: CASSVALQKQETQYF. The CDR3 bases are TGTGCCAGCAGCGTAGCCCTCCAGAAACAAGAGACCCAGTACTTC.

This chain links TRBV4-1 with TRBJ2-1; D is perhaps TRBD2 (6 bases). The CDR3 length is 16 residues. V shed 1 base and J shed 2 bases, with 12 bases lying between them. The germline V gene encodes CDR1 MGHRA and CDR2 YSYEKL. As DNA, the CDR3 is TGCGCCAGCAGCCAAGGGGTGACTAGAACCTACAATGAGCAGTTCTTC. Its translation is CASSQGVTRTYNEQFF.

The sample holds a few counts of this clone. The V and J genes are TRBV5-4 and TRBJ1-1, with 7 nucleotides matching TRBD1. Germline V gene sequence: CDR1 SGHNT, CDR2 YYREEE (reference sequence). The CDR3 is made up of 14 amino acids. J gave up 3 bases and V 5 bases, and 7 bases lay outside the gene matches. The CDR3 DNA reads TGTGCCAGCAGGAGGACTACAGGGGACACTGAAGCTTTCTTT. Its protein product is CASRRTTGDTEAFF. The full variable domain, with the rest looked up from reference TRBV5-4 and TRBJ1-1, is ETGVTQSPTHLIKTRGQQVTLRCSSQSGHNTVSWYQQALGQGPQFIFQYYREEENGRGNFPPRFSGLQFPNYSSELNVNALELDDSALYLCASRRTTGDTEAFFGQGTRLTVV.

The chain combines TRBV7-9 with TRBJ1-2, with TRBD1 matching over 7 bases. With V trimmed by 3 bases and J by 4 bases, 5 bases remained unmatched. The CDR3 runs 14 residues. Germline loops: CDR1 SEHNR, CDR2 FQNEAQ (reference sequence). CDR3 loop: CASSFDRATYGYTF. In DNA, the CDR3 is TGTGCCAGCAGCTTCGACAGGGCTACCTATGGCTACACCTTC.

The V call is TRBV5-6, the J call TRBJ2-7; tentative D call: TRBD1 (6 bases). The germline CDR1 and CDR2 sequences are SGHDT and YYEEEE. The CDR3 is made up of 16 amino acids. Trimming cost V 2 bases and J 4 bases, with 19 bases left between them. CDR3 in amino acids: CASSFRSGQLRYEQYF. The CDR3 DNA reads TGTGCCAGCAGCTTTCGATCAGGACAGCTACGTTACGAGCAGTACTTC.

V is TRBV6-6 and J is TRBJ2-3; D may be TRBD1 (7 bases). This CDR3 region has 12 residues. Germline lookup yields CDR1 MNHNY and CDR2 SVGAGI (reference sequence). V was cut by 6 bases and J by 6 bases, with 10 bases left in between. The CDR3, as DNA: TGTGCCAGCAGCCCAGGGGGGGATACGCAGTATTTT. It specifies CASSPGGDTQYF.

The J gene is TRBJ1-6, the V gene TRBV4-3; D uncertain. V shed 0 bases and J shed 7 bases, with 7 bases lying between them. Germline V gene data show CDR1 as LGHNA and CDR2 as YSLEER. The CDR3 is 14 amino acids. The CDR3 nucleotides read TGCGCCAGCAGCCAAGAGTCCGAGAATTCACCCCTCCACTTT. This translates into CASSQESENSPLHF.

The V call is TRBV19, the J call TRBJ2-2; 7 bases align to TRBD1. CDR3 size: 14 residues. Germline V gives CDR1 LNHDA, CDR2 SQIVND (reference sequence). The V and J ends lost 9 bases and 5 bases, in that order; junction bases with no gene match: 9. The CDR3 coding sequence is TGTGCCAGCCATCCTATACAGGGGACCGGGGAGCTGTTTTTT. Amino acid sequence: CASHPIQGTGELFF.

J is TRBJ1-2 and V is TRBV12-5, with D possibly matching TRBD1 (5 bases). This CDR3 comprises 15 residues. Trimming shortened V by 7 bases and J by 4 bases, and 19 bases separated the two germline ends. CDR1 is LGHNT and CDR2 is FRNRAP in the germline V gene. The CDR3, as DNA: TGTGCTAGTGACGGGCAGGGACTCTTGGGCTATGGCTACACCTTC. Protein: CASDGQGLLGYGYTF.

The chain couples TRBV25-1 to TRBJ2-7; D remains ambiguous. Germline V gene data show CDR1 as MGHDK and CDR2 as SYGVNS. V gave up 3 bases and J gave up 0 bases, with 3 bases separating them. There are 12 residues in the CDR3. The CDR3, as DNA: TGTGCCAGCAGTGACAACTCCTACGAGCAGTACTTC. Translated, it gives CASSDNSYEQYF.

The chain's CDR3 is CASSPRGQGYYGYTF. CDR3 coding DNA: TGTGCCAGCAGCCCCCGAGGCCAGGGGTACTATGGCTACACCTTC. The V gene is TRBV7-9, the J gene TRBJ1-2; D might be TRBD1 (6 bases). Germline V gene lookup returns CDR1 SEHNR and CDR2 FQNEAQ (reference sequence). The CDR3 consists of 15 residues. Trimming shortened V by 5 bases and J by 3 bases, and 16 bases separated the two germline ends.

This sequence joins TRBV5-1 and TRBJ2-5; TRBD2 agrees at 9 bases. The CDR3 spans 17 residues. V lost 0 bases, J lost 3 bases, and 9 bases stayed unmatched. Germline values: CDR1 SGHRS, CDR2 YFSETQ. CDR3 loop: CASSLAALASGEETQYF. CDR3 nucleotide sequence: TGCGCCAGCAGCTTGGCGGCACTCGCTAGCGGGGAAGAGACCCAGTACTTC.

The chain employs TRBV4-1 and TRBJ2-1; 12 bases fit TRBD2. Looked up from germline, CDR1 is MGHRA and CDR2 is YSYEKL. V was clipped by 2 bases and J by 4 bases; unmatched bases: 3. The CDR3 covers 16 residues. CDR3 sequence reads: CASSQRLAGGYNEQFF. Here the CDR3 DNA reads TGCGCCAGCAGCCAACGCCTAGCGGGAGGGTACAATGAGCAGTTCTTC.

The chain uses TRBV5-6 and TRBJ1-4; D unclear. The V end was cut by 0 bases, the J end by 10 bases, with 13 bases between. Germline V gene data show CDR1 as SGHDT and CDR2 as YYEEEE. The CDR3 covers 14 residues. The CDR3 is CASSLGASAGKLFF. Here the CDR3 DNA reads TGTGCCAGCAGCTTGGGGGCTTCGGCGGGAAAACTGTTTTTT.